This T cell receptor (beta chain) was sequenced in a study of T cell repertoires in cytomegalovirus infection (dated by TCRdb to between 2017 and 2020). In terms of the full investigation: Because public TCR beta signatures pointed to carriage of CMV infection together with the matching HLA type, the HLA type of each donor mattered for the analysis.

TCRdb lists the instrument as Illumina HiSeq 1500. TCRdb ran its own pipeline on the public reads, namely fastp trimming at Q25 and MiXCR clone calling, and kept in-frame beta chains. Identical CDR3 protein sequences are pooled into one entry, listed with their most common genes and DNA. This sample is represented by around 450,000 distinct CDR3 sequences; 11% of them were singletons. The ten largest clones add up to about a tenth of the sample. As for this clonotype: The antigen it binds to is not known. No per-base quality is available; no much larger clone lies one base away.

What the study reported, not specific to this receptor: Carriers of CMV infection plus the relevant HLA type were discriminated by the cumulative frequency of public TCR beta family members in the study cohort and in an independent approximately 360-donor cohort. The ex vivo response was dominated by HLA-C-restricted CMV-specific TCR beta clonotypes, and the single most frequent clonotype in two of eight donors was supplied by these HLA-C-restricted clonotypes.

This TCR came from a human donor in good health (CMV status not recorded). Some clones in this sample may be carry-over from other donors' samples. Sequencing was performed on PBMCs.

CDR3 loop: CASSSPVGVRQGQPGYGYTF. The DNA sequence is given as TGTGCCAGCAGTTCTCCGGTGGGGGTGCGACAGGGGCAACCGGGGTATGGCTACACCTTC. The chain is assembled from TRBV6-6 and TRBJ1-2, with TRBD1 matching 8 junction bases. Relative to germline, V is missing 4 bases and J is missing 5 bases, with 24 bases of the junction outside any gene match. The cysteine opens and the phenylalanine closes a CDR3 of 20 amino acids. The DNA shown is the 60-base CDR3, in frame from base 1. For CDR1 and CDR2, the germline V gene (reference sequence) lists MNHNY and SVGAGI.